Sequencing of this T cell receptor (beta chain) was carried out in a study of blood T cell repertoires in COVID-19. Study-wide context: COVID-19 samples collected from the United States, Italy and Spain covered acute and convalescent phases. Nucleic acid was either cDNA or gDNA, and it came from T cells, B-cell-depleted T cells, or PBMCs.

Method: immunoSEQ multiplex PCR; TCRdb's copy keeps in-frame clones and lacks some. This table holds roughly 180,000 clones, roughly 80% found once. Trimming took 3 bases from V and 3 from J; bases not matched to a gene: 4. Germline CDR1 reads LNHDA; CDR2 reads SQIVND (reference sequence). The CDR3 totals 15 residues. Which cohort a participant joined came from the clinical history participants gave. This clonotype originated in a man aged 60-69 years who had been exposed to COVID-19. The V gene is TRBV19, the J gene TRBJ2-3; 9 bases align to TRBD1. The sequencing sample was made of PBMCs or T cells enriched from blood (not recorded which). The CDR3 DNA sequence: TGTGCCAGTAGTATCGGGACAGGGATGACAGATACGCAGTATTTT. This sequence encodes CASSIGTGMTDTQYF.